This passage covers 10 T cell receptor beta chains from one sample sequenced in a study of T cell changes during pregnancy in multiple sclerosis. Sequencing was performed with immunoSEQ multiplex PCR; in TCRdb, only in-frame clones are kept and a portion is missing. The profile shows approximately 60,000 clones, about 90% of them singletons. This sample comprised peripheral blood, obtained in the second trimester of pregnancy. All receptors come from a female donor in good health, enrolled as a control in a pregnancy study.

The chain couples TRBV5-5 to TRBJ2-2, with 8 bases fitting TRBD2. J was trimmed by 5 bases and V by 4 bases; bases with no gene match: 13. CDR3 length equals 17 residues. Per germline, CDR1 SGHKS and CDR2 YYEKEE (reference sequence). The CDR3 protein is CASSPPAPGLGTGELFF. DNA for the CDR3: TGTGCCAGCAGCCCCCCCGCCCCGGGACTAGGAACCGGGGAGCTGTTTTTT.

On this clone: Distinct nucleotide sequences in the sample also encode this CDR3. The chain recombines TRBV7-9 with TRBJ2-4; D uncertain. Germline lookup yields CDR1 SEHNR and CDR2 FQNEAQ (reference sequence). CDR3 length: 14 residues. Trimming took 3 bases from V and 0 from J, leaving 6 bases between them. This chain's CDR3 is CASSFSVAKNIQYF. As DNA, the CDR3 is TGTGCCAGCAGCTTTTCAGTAGCCAAAAACATTCAGTACTTC.

The rearrangement uses TRBV30 and TRBJ1-2, with 8 positions matching TRBD1. From germline, CDR1 is GTSNPN and CDR2 SVGIG (reference sequence). This CDR3 comprises 16 residues. The V segment lost 0 bases and the J segment 2 bases; nucleotides outside the gene matches: 8. The CDR3 DNA sequence: TGTGCCTGGAGTGTCTCCGACAGGGGATCAAACTATGGCTACACCTTC. As protein: CAWSVSDRGSNYGYTF.

The rearrangement links TRBV30 to TRBJ2-5; no clear D gene. Germline V gives CDR1 GTSNPN, CDR2 SVGIG (reference sequence). CDR3 size: 12 residues. V was pared by 4 bases and J by 8 bases, with 14 bases between. The CDR3 reads CAWITDAVTQYF. The CDR3 DNA is TGTGCCTGGATTACAGATGCTGTAACCCAGTACTTC.

The chain is built from TRBV6-5 and TRBJ2-7; TRBD2 might be the D (5 bases). With 8 bases removed from V and 5 bases from J, the gap between germline ends came to 13 bases. The CDR3 has 12 residues. The V gene's germline CDR1 is MNHEY and CDR2 SVGAGI. CDR3 residues: CASSARRDEQYF. CDR3 DNA: TGTGCCAGCTCAGCACGGCGGGACGAGCAGTACTTC.

This clone was counted once. V is TRBV28 and J is TRBJ2-1; 8 bases map to TRBD2. V trimming: 1 base; J trimming: 4 bases; junction bases outside the gene matches: 9. The CDR3 runs 17 residues. The germline CDR1 and CDR2 sequences are MDHEN and SYDVKM. For the CDR3, the DNA is TGTGCCAGCAGTTTATTCGGGAGGGACACGGGTTACAATGAGCAGTTCTTC. This codes for CASSLFGRDTGYNEQFF.

A word on this clone: Relative to the germline gene, one junction end is altered; a read error may explain this. This chain joins TRBV19 and TRBJ2-3, with D unresolved. Germline lookup yields CDR1 LNHDA and CDR2 SQIVND (reference sequence). The CDR3 length is 14 residues. The DNA of the CDR3 is TGTGCCAGTAGGATAGGTACAGGCACAGATACGCAGTATTTT. Translated: CASRIGTGTDTQYF.

This chain connects TRBV14 to TRBJ2-5, with a tentative D call TRBD2 (6 bases). Per germline, CDR1 SGHDN and CDR2 FVKESK. The CDR3 has 16 amino acids. The V end was cut by 0 bases, the J end by 5 bases, with 16 bases between. CDR3 region: CASSQDSGVRLETQYF. The CDR3 region has the DNA TGTGCCAGCAGCCAAGATTCGGGGGTTCGGCTGGAGACCCAGTACTTC.

The rearrangement joins TRBV10-3 to TRBJ2-1; 8 bases are a match to TRBD1. The germline V gene has CDR1 ENHRY and CDR2 SYGVKD. This CDR3 has 15 amino acids. V shed 6 bases and J 8 bases; nucleotides not matched to a gene: 12. The CDR3, as DNA: TGTGCCATCAGCCGGACAGGGACCCCTCCCGATGAGCAGTTCTTC. It encodes CAISRTGTPPDEQFF.

The V and J genes are TRBV18 and TRBJ1-4; TRBD1 agrees at 9 bases. This CDR3 comprises 16 residues. The J segment lost 8 bases and the V segment lost 1 base, leaving 8 bases of the junction unmatched. Germline V lookup: CDR1 KGHSH, CDR2 LQKENI. This CDR3 reads CASSPRSGTGLEKLFF. The DNA of the CDR3 is TGTGCCAGCTCACCACGCTCCGGGACAGGGCTCGAAAAACTGTTTTTT.